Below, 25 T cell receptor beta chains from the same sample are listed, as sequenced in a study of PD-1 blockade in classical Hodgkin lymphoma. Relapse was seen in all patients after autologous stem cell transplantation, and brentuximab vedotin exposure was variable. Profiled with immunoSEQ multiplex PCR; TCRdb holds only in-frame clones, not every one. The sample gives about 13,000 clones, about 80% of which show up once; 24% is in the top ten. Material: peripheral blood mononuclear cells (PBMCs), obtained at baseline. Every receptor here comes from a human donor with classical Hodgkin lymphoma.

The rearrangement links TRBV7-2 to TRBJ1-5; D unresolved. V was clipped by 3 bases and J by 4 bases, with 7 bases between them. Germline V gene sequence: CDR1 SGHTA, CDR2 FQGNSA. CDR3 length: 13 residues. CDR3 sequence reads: CASSLDLNQPQHF. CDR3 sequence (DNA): TGTGCCAGCAGCTTGGACCTGAATCAGCCCCAGCATTTT.

The DNA for the CDR3 is TGTGCCAGCAGCTTAGTTGGACAGAACCATAATCAGCCCCAGCATTTT. It encodes CASSLVGQNHNQPQHF. This rearrangement joins TRBV7-8 to TRBJ1-5, with D tentatively TRBD1 (6 bases). Germline-derived CDR1 and CDR2 are SGHVS and FQNEAQ. V lost 1 base and J lost 4, with 14 bases in between. The CDR3 sequence is 16 residues long.

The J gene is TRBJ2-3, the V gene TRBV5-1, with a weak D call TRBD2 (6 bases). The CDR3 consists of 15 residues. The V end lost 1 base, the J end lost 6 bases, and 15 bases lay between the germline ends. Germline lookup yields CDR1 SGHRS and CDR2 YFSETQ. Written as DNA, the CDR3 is TGCGCCAGCAGCTTGCCCCTCTTGAGCGGGGATACGCAGTATTTT. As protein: CASSLPLLSGDTQYF.

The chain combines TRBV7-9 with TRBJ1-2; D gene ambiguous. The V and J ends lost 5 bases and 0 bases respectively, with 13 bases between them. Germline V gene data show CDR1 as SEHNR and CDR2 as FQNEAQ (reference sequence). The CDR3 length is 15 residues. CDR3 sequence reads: CASSPFGDSNYGYTF. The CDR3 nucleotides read TGTGCCAGCAGCCCTTTCGGCGACTCTAACTATGGCTACACCTTC.

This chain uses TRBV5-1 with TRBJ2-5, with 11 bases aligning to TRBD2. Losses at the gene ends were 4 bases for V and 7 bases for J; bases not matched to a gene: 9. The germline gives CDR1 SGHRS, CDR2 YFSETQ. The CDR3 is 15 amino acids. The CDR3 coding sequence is TGCGCCAGCAGCCGGGGACTAGCGGCAGCGGCGACCCAGTACTTC. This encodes CASSRGLAAAATQYF.

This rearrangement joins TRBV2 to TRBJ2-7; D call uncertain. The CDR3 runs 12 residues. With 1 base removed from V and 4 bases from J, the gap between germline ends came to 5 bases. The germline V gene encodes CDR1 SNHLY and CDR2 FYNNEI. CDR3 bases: TGTGCCAGCAGTGAAGGAGCTTACGAGCAGTACTTC. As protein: CASSEGAYEQYF.

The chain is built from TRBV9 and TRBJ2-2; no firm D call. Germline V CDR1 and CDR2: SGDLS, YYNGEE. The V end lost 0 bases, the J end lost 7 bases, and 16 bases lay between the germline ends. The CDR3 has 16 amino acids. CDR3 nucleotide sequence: TGTGCCAGCAGCGTAGCTGGGCAGCCCACCGGCGGGGAGCTGTTTTTT. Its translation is CASSVAGQPTGGELFF.

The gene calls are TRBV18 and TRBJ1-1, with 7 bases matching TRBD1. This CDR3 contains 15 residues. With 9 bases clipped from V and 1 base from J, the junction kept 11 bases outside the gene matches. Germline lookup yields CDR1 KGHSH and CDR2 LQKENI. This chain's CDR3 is CASRRQGTQNTEAFF. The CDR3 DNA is TGTGCCAGTCGCCGACAGGGAACTCAGAACACTGAAGCTTTCTTT.

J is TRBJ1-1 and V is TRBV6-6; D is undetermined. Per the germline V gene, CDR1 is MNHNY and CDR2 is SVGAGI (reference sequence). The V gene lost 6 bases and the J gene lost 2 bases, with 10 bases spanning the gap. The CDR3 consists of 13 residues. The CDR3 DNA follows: TGTGCCAGCAGCCTCGAGAGAAACACTGAAGCTTTCTTT. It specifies CASSLERNTEAFF.

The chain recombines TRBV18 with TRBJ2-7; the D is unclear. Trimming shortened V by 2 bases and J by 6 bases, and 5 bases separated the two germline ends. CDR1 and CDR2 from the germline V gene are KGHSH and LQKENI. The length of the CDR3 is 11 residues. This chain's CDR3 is CASSPESEQYF. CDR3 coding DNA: TGTGCCAGCTCACCAGAGAGCGAGCAGTACTTC.

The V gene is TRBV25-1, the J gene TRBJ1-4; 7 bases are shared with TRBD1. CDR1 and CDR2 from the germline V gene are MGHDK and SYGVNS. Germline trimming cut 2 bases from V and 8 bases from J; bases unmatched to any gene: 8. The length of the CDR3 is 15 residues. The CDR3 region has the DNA TGTGCCAGCAGTGAACCTAGGGGGCGAGGAGAAAAACTGTTTTTT. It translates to CASSEPRGRGEKLFF.

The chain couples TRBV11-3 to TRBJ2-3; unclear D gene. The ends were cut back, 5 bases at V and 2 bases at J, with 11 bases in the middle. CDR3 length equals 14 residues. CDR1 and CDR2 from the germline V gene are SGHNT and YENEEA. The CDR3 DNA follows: TGTGCCAGCAGCAAGGACCTGCTCACAGATACGCAGTATTTT. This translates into CASSKDLLTDTQYF. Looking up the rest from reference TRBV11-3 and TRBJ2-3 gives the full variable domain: EAGVVQSPRYKIIEKKQPVAFWCNPISGHNTLYWYLQNLGQGPELLIRYENEEAVDDSQLPKDRFSAERLKGVDSTLKIQPAELGDSAVYLCASSKDLLTDTQYFGPGTRLTVL.

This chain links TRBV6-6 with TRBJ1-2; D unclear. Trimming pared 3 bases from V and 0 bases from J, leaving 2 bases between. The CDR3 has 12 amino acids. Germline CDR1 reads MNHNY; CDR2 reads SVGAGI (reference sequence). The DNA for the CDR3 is TGTGCCAGCAGTTATACTAACTATGGCTACACCTTC. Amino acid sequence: CASSYTNYGYTF.

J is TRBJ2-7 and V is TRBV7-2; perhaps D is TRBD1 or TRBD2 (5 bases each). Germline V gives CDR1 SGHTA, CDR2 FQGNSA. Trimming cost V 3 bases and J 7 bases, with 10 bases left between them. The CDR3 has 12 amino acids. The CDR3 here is CASSFGTSEQYF. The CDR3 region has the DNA TGTGCCAGCAGCTTCGGGACGTCTGAGCAGTACTTC. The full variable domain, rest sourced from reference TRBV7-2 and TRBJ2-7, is GAGVSQSPSNKVTEKGKDVELRCDPISGHTALYWYRQSLGQGLEFLIYFQGNSAPDKSGLPSDRFSAERTGGSVSTLTIQRTQQEDSAVYLCASSFGTSEQYFGPGTRLTVT.

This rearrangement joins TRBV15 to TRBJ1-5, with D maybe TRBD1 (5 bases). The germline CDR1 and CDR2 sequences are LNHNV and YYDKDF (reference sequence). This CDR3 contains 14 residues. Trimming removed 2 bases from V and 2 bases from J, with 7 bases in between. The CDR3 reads CATSRQGGNQPQHF. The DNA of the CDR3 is TGTGCCACCAGCAGACAGGGCGGCAATCAGCCCCAGCATTTT.

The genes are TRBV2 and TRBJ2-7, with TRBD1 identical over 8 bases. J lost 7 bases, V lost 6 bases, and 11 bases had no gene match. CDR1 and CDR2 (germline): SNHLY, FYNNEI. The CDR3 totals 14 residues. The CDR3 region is CASRADRGIREQYF. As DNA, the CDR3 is TGTGCCAGCAGAGCCGACAGGGGTATTAGGGAGCAGTACTTC.

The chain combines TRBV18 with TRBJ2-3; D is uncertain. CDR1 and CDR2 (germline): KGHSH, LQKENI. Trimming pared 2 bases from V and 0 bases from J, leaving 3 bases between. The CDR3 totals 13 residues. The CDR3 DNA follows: TGTGCCAGCTCACCAGCCAGCACAGATACGCAGTATTTT. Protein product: CASSPASTDTQYF.

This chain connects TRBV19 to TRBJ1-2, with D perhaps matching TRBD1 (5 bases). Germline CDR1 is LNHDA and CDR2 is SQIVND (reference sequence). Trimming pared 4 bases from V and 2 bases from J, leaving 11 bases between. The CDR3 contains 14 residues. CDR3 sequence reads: CASSTWGNNYGYTF. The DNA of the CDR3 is TGTGCCAGTAGTACCTGGGGGAACAACTATGGCTACACCTTC.

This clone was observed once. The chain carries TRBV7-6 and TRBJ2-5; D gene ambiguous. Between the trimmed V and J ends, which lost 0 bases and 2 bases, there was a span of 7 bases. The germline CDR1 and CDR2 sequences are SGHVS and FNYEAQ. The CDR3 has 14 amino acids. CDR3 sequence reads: CASSLAGLQETQYF. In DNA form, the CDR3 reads TGTGCCAGCAGCTTAGCCGGATTACAAGAGACCCAGTACTTC.

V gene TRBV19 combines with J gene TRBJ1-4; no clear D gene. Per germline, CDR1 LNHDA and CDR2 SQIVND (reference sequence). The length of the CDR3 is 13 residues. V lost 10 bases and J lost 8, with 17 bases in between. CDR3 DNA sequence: TGTGCCACGAGGCGGAGTTTTGGCGAAAAACTGTTTTTT. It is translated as CATRRSFGEKLFF.

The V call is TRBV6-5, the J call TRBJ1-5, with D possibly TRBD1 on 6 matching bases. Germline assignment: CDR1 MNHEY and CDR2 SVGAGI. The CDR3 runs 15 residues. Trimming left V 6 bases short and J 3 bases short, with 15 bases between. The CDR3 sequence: CASRPQGNLNQPQHF. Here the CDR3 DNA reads TGTGCCAGCAGGCCACAGGGCAACCTCAATCAGCCCCAGCATTTT.

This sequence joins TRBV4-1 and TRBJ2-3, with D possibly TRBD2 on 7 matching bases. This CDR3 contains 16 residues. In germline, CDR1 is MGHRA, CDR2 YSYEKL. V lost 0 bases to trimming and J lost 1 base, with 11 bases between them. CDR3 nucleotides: TGCGCCAGCAGCCAAGACCGGGGGGCTGGCACAGATACGCAGTATTTT. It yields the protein CASSQDRGAGTDTQYF.

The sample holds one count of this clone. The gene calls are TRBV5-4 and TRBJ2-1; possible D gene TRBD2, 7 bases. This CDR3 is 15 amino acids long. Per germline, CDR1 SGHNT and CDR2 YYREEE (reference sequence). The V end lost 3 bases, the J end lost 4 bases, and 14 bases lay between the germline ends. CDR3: CASSSEGGPYNEQFF. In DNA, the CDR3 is TGTGCCAGCAGCTCGGAGGGGGGGCCGTACAATGAGCAGTTCTTC.

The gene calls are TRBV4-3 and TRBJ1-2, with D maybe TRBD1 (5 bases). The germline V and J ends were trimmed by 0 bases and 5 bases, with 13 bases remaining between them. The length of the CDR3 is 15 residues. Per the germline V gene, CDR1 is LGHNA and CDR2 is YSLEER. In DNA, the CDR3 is TGCGCCAGCAGCCAAGAGGGGACGGGAGGTTATGGCTACACCTTC. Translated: CASSQEGTGGYGYTF.

The CDR3 sequence is CASSPAGGNTGELFF. CDR3 DNA: TGCGCCAGCAGCCCAGCGGGGGGGAACACCGGGGAGCTGTTTTTT. The chain combines TRBV5-1 with TRBJ2-2; TRBD2 matches 9 bases. This CDR3 region has 15 residues. Per the germline V gene, CDR1 is SGHRS and CDR2 is YFSETQ. J was trimmed by 1 base and V by 4 bases; bases with no gene match: 2.